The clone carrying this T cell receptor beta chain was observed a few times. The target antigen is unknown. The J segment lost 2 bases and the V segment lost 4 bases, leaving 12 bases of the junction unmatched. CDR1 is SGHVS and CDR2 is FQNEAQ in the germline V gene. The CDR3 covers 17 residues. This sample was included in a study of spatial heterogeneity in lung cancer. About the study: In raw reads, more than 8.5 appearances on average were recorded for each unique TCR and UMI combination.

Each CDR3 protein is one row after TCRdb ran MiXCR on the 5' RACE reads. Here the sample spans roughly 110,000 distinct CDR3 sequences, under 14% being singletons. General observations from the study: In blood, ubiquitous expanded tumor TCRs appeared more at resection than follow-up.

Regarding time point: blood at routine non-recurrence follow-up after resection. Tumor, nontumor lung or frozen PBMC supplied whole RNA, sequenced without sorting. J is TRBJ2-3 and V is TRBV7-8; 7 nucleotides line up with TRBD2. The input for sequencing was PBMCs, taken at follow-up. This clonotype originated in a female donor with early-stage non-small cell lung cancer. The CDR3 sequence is CASSSRTRRYLTDTQYF. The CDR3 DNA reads TGTGCCAGCAGCTCCAGGACTAGACGGTACCTCACAGATACGCAGTATTTT.